This T cell receptor (beta chain) emerged from a study of blood T cell repertoires in COVID-19. Study summary: T cells, B-cell-depleted T cells, or PBMCs provided the cDNA or gDNA that served as material.

The protocol was immunoSEQ multiplex PCR, while the TCRdb copy is restricted to in-frame clones and leaves out a portion. The sample gives under 350,000 clones, around 90% of which show up once; 1.7% is in the top ten. The cohort comprised adults aged 18 to 89 years residing in about 25 US areas. The CDR3 loop spans 13 amino acids. The sequenced material came from PBMCs or T cells enriched from blood (not recorded which). This TCR came from a woman in her 40s who had recovered from COVID-19. The chain uses TRBV21-1 and TRBJ1-5; the table's D gene call, TRBD1, was not cross checked with the DNA. TRBV21-1 counts as a pseudogene. CDR3 region: CASSEHLTQPQHF. CDR3 nucleotides: TGTGCCAGCAGCGAACACCTTACCCAGCCCCAGCATTTT.